These 13 T cell receptor beta chains came from one sample sequenced in a study of PD-1 blockade in classical Hodgkin lymphoma. Each patient experienced a relapse that followed autologous stem cell transplantation, and brentuximab vedotin exposure varied. Libraries were prepared by immunoSEQ multiplex PCR; TCRdb keeps only in-frame clonotypes and omits some of them. The table includes roughly 13,000 clones, about 91% detected once. The sample was peripheral blood mononuclear cells (PBMCs), taken at baseline. Source of these receptors: a human donor with classical Hodgkin lymphoma.

This chain connects TRBV7-3 to TRBJ2-2; TRBD1 agrees at 7 bases. The germline V gene has CDR1 SGHTA and CDR2 FQGTGA. The CDR3 is 15 residues long. The J segment lost 7 bases and the V segment lost 5 bases, leaving 10 bases of the junction unmatched. The CDR3 bases are TGTGCCAGCAGCCCCCTGACAGGGCTCGGCGGGGAGCTGTTTTTT. Protein sequence: CASSPLTGLGGELFF. The full variable domain, rest sourced from reference TRBV7-3 and TRBJ2-2, is GAGVSQTPSNKVTEKGKYVELRCDPISGHTALYWYRQSLGQGPEFLIYFQGTGAADDSGLPNDRFFAVRPEGSVSTLKIQRTERGDSAVYLCASSPLTGLGGELFFGEGSRLTVL.

V usage is TRBV5-1 and J usage is TRBJ1-2; D call uncertain. V was trimmed by 1 base and J by 0 bases, leaving 13 bases between them. CDR1 and CDR2 (germline): SGHRS, YFSETQ. The CDR3 sequence is 16 residues long. CDR3 bases: TGCGCCAGCAGCTTGTCGGCAGAGTCCGCTAACTATGGCTACACCTTC. Translation gives CASSLSAESANYGYTF.

The J gene is TRBJ1-5, the V gene TRBV5-1; 8 nucleotides match TRBD1. Per the germline V gene, CDR1 is SGHRS and CDR2 is YFSETQ. With V trimmed by 2 bases and J by 8 bases, 9 bases remained unmatched. CDR3 length: 15 residues. Here the CDR3 DNA reads TGCGCCAGCAGCTTCGGGACAGGAGGAGGCGAGCCCCAGCATTTT. This gives the protein CASSFGTGGGEPQHF.

The chain carries TRBV5-1 and TRBJ2-3; 7 positions match TRBD2. With 0 bases clipped from V and 2 bases from J, the junction kept 6 bases outside the gene matches. The CDR3 contains 16 residues. Germline lookup yields CDR1 SGHRS and CDR2 YFSETQ. This CDR3 reads CASSLAIAGDTDTQYF. CDR3 nucleotides: TGCGCCAGCAGCTTGGCGATTGCGGGGGACACAGATACGCAGTATTTT.

J is TRBJ2-7 and V is TRBV25-1; no definite D call. The germline V gene has CDR1 MGHDK and CDR2 SYGVNS. This CDR3 is built from 14 residues. Trimming removed 6 bases from V and 0 bases from J, with 12 bases in between. The CDR3 DNA sequence: TGTGCCAGCAGCTCGCGGTTCAGCTCCTACGAGCAGTACTTC. Its translation: CASSSRFSSYEQYF.

J is TRBJ2-2 and V is TRBV1. TRBV1 is a documented pseudogene. The CDR3 is 20 amino acids. The chain's CDR3 is CTSSPSPGRTPCPDTGELFF. CDR3 bases: TGCACCAGCAGCCCGTCCCCGGGACGGACTCCCTGTCCGGACACCGGGGAGCTGTTTTTT.

This clone was seen a single time. The V gene is TRBV27, the J gene TRBJ2-5; D perhaps matches TRBD1 (6 bases). Germline V gene lookup returns CDR1 MNHEY and CDR2 SMNVEV (reference sequence). CDR3 size: 14 residues. The V and J ends lost 2 bases and 4 bases respectively, with 11 bases between them. CDR3 in amino acids: CASSLRAGAETQYF. The CDR3 coding sequence is TGTGCCAGCAGTTTAAGGGCAGGGGCAGAGACCCAGTACTTC.

This chain joins TRBV9 and TRBJ2-3, with D perhaps assigned TRBD1 or TRBD2 (6 bases each). Looked up from germline, CDR1 is SGDLS and CDR2 is YYNGEE. There are 16 residues in the CDR3. Trimming shortened V by 1 base and J by 3 bases, and 15 bases separated the two germline ends. The CDR3 loop is CASSVSPGAGTDTQYF. The CDR3 DNA reads TGTGCCAGCAGCGTATCACCGGGGGCGGGGACAGATACGCAGTATTTT.

The rearrangement joins TRBV7-2 to TRBJ2-5, with TRBD2 matching over 10 bases. The CDR3 length is 16 residues. Germline V gene data show CDR1 as SGHTA and CDR2 as FQGNSA. V gave up 1 base and J gave up 7 bases; unmatched junction bases: 9. DNA for the CDR3: TGTGCCAGCAGCTTAGTAGGGACTAGCGCCGGGGGGACCCAGTACTTC. Protein product: CASSLVGTSAGGTQYF. Together with reference TRBV7-2 and TRBJ2-5, the CDR3 gives the full variable domain: GAGVSQSPSNKVTEKGKDVELRCDPISGHTALYWYRQSLGQGLEFLIYFQGNSAPDKSGLPSDRFSAERTGGSVSTLTIQRTQQEDSAVYLCASSLVGTSAGGTQYFGPGTRLLVL.

This rearrangement joins TRBV9 to TRBJ1-1; 7 bases map to TRBD1. CDR1 is SGDLS and CDR2 is YYNGEE in the germline V gene. The V gene end was trimmed by 3 bases and the J gene end by 5 bases; junction bases not matched to a gene: 7. This CDR3 has 14 residues. For the CDR3, the DNA is TGTGCCAGCAGCGGAGGGACAGCTAAAACTGAAGCTTTCTTT. Translation: CASSGGTAKTEAFF.

CDR3 protein: CASSMGVSGDYGYTF. The DNA for the CDR3 is TGTGCCAGTAGTATGGGGGTCTCCGGGGACTATGGCTACACCTTC. This chain connects TRBV19 to TRBJ1-2, with D perhaps matching TRBD1 (5 bases). Germline-derived CDR1 and CDR2 are LNHDA and SQIVND (reference sequence). V lost 3 bases and J 3 bases, leaving 14 bases between the germline ends. The CDR3 consists of 15 residues.

The genes are TRBV19 and TRBJ1-1; D gene ambiguous. The CDR3 runs to 10 residues. The germline V gene encodes CDR1 LNHDA and CDR2 SQIVND (reference sequence). CDR3 region: CASFRFWAFF. CDR3 in DNA: TGTGCGTCGTTTCGGTTTTGGGCTTTCTTT.

This clone turned up a few times. J is TRBJ1-4 and V is TRBV25-1; 11 bases agree with TRBD1. This CDR3 is built from 15 residues. Germline V gene lookup returns CDR1 MGHDK and CDR2 SYGVNS. The ends lost 1 base at V and 7 bases at J; junction bases unmatched: 2. Here the CDR3 DNA reads TGTGCCAGCAGTGAATGGGGACAGGGGGGTGAAAAACTGTTTTTT. Its translation is CASSEWGQGGEKLFF.